A single T cell receptor beta chain is shown here with its context. The antigen it binds to is not known. No qualities accompany the bases; no much larger clone lies one base away. Libraries were prepared through the immunoSEQ multiplex PCR assay. A mixture of 60 forward primers for TCR Vbeta segments and 13 reverse primers for TCR Jbeta segments was used in the multiplex PCR. A multiplex PCR assay on genomic DNA amplified the CDR3 region of rearranged TCR beta genes. Amplified TCR beta libraries were sequenced as 87-base-pair reads on the Illumina HiSeq System. In the paper's pipeline: A later analysis counted 75 million to 100 million unique TCR beta chains across the 666 repertoires, and 9.5 million to 11 million of these chains were shared by at least two donors. Raw reads were error-corrected and collapsed into unique sequences with a nearest-neighbor algorithm that merged closely related sequences to remove PCR and sequencing errors. CDR3 sequences were aligned to IMGT reference sequences to assign V, D and J gene segments. For a sequence to be retained, a match of at least six nucleotides was required to both a V gene segment and a J gene segment. Rearrangements were classified as productive when the CDR3 lacked stop codons and remained in frame with V and J, and all other rearrangements were classified as non-productive. CDR3 was defined according to IMGT convention as the region running from the second conserved V-encoded cysteine to the conserved J-encoded phenylalanine. Sequences without an unambiguous match to a single V gene segment were excluded from the earlier analysis of a few hundred of the donors. An earlier analysis of approximately 590 of the donors classified V segments as functional when productive rearrangements were above 56.7% and as segregating when the standard deviation between donors was above 5%. A statistical classification framework was built for diagnosing cytomegalovirus status from the catalog of TCR beta chain sequences. In a later analysis, V and J genes were assigned by comparing TCR nucleotide sequences against IMGT/GENE-DB human TR gene sequences. In a later analysis, CDR3 sequences and most-parsimonious VDJ recombination scenarios were assigned using the TCRdist pipeline. In a later analysis, every TCR beta chain was defined by the combination of its CDR3 amino acid sequence and its V-gene family, and reads without a unique V-gene family were dropped. To address suspected cross-contamination and a sequencing artifact, a later analysis removed 592 highly shared, low-generation-probability nucleotide sequences. For each public chain, a later analysis derived a clonal expansion index from normalized ranks of inferred template counts within each repertoire. In a later analysis, generation probabilities were computed with a VDJ recombination model fitted to out-of-frame rearrangements, and the resulting probabilities were checked against IGoR. In a later analysis, TCR-TCR, TCR-HLA and TCR-CMV co-occurrence was scored with hypergeometric tests, and a repertoire-size bias correction was applied to TCR pairs. In a later analysis, false discovery rates were estimated by permuting HLA or CMV assignments 20 times. In a later analysis, co-occurring TCRs were grouped using DBSCAN, with TCRdist sequence similarity added in when clustering inside HLA-allele-positive subsets. For co-occurrence clustering, repertoires with fewer than 30,000 or more than 120,000 public chains were excluded, along with four or five repertoires with anomalous nucleotide sharing. TCRdb re-hosts the immuneACCESS table, in-frame sequences only. Its copies lack some clones; in the studies checked, an unresolved V gene accounts for under half of them, and the cause for the rest is not known. D and trimming come from the DNA, and the V and J calls and clone size come from that table. This sample has approximately 150,000 clones in its table, and about 80% of those were observed once. The ten largest clones take up around 1.3% of the sample.

The V and J ends are trimmed by 0 bases and 8 bases, leaving 16 bases between them. The germline V gene specifies MDHEN as CDR1 and SYDVKM as CDR2. Including the terminal cysteine and phenylalanine, the CDR3 comprises 15 residues. Only the CDR3 portion is preserved as DNA: 45 bases, with reading frame beginning at the first base. This record belongs to a study of cytomegalovirus exposure and HLA in healthy donors (dated by TCRdb to about 2017). About the full investigation: In an earlier analysis of some 610 of the donors, under 300 Gb of sequence data and 120 million or so unique TCR beta sequences from 180 million or so T cells were reported. Donor age, sex, ethnicity and CMV serostatus were collected together with the repertoire data. An early release that covered fewer than 750 HLA-typed donors contained approximately 300 gigabases of sequencing data and around 80 million unique TCR sequences. Rather than using new phenotypic data, the later analysis identified candidate immune exposures from TCR beta sequences and from how often those sequences occurred across donors. To decide whether each TCR beta V gene segment behaved as functional or pseudogenic, an earlier analysis of some 600 of the donors relied on high-throughput TCR beta sequencing. Of the 300 to 450 genotyped donors, 70% to 90% were placed in the genetic ancestry cluster associated with self-reported Caucasian donors. To predict cytomegalovirus infection status, the study combined high-throughput TCR immunosequencing, statistical association of individual TCRs with disease status, and machine learning. The T cell repertoires of some 670 subjects were profiled by immunosequencing and related to cytomegalovirus serostatus. Every discovery cohort repertoire had been produced on one sequencing platform. The study aimed to test whether signatures of past pathogen exposure could be identified by cataloging public T cell receptors. Typing coverage differed by locus: A, B, C, DRB1 and DQB1 were typed in about 629-630 donors, DQA1 in about 550, DPA1 in approximately 610, and DPB1 in roughly 450. A later analysis re-analyzed previously published TCR beta repertoires from approximately 670 donors and added high-resolution HLA genotyping to study TCR occurrence patterns. Across some 400 genotyped donors of the cohort, an average of roughly 250,000 unique TCR beta nucleotide sequences per donor were sequenced, and 15% to 20% of those sequences were non-productive. Because of strong linkage in the cohort, four or five DR-DQ haplotypes were treated as single units for association and clustering. Besides the first cohort of about 730 subjects, a separate validation cohort made up of 95 to 150 different subjects was used. HLA typing covered class I and class II loci at four-digit resolution. In a later genetic analysis, genome-wide SNP genotypes for about three fifths of the roughly 670 donors were used, and that subset was treated as a discovery cohort. Overall results and qualifications from the work: In a later genetic analysis, a missense DCLRE1C variant was associated with V-gene and J-gene trimming of TCR beta chains, and the association was replicated in an independent cohort. Some IMGT-functional V segments, including TRBV6-2 and TRBV6-3, could not be told apart with the 87-base-pair reads, so those segments were excluded. A further reported finding was that TCR beta sequences accurately predicted the HLA-A and HLA-B alleles for most subjects in the first cohort. The study gave a list of roughly 150 TCR beta chains associated with cytomegalovirus. A group of highly shared sequence variants was considered likely to be a technical artifact of the sequencing pipeline. Sequencing depth was assumed to be roughly uniform across donors in the presence/absence analyses, though that assumption may not hold. According to a later analysis, most CMV-associated TCR beta chains appeared to be HLA-restricted, and the HLA associations seemed to be driven largely by CMV exposure. A later analysis found that TCR association rates varied across HLA loci, with DRB1 alleles showing the most associated TCRs and HLA-C alleles the fewest. Because counts were too low, seventeen rarely observed V segments, including chromosome 9 orphons, were excluded from the earlier analysis of some 590 of the donors. This cohort had only TCR beta chains sequenced, and the lack of alpha or paired-chain data limited which features could be detected. Most TCR sequences were observed very rarely across donors, whereas some public TCRs were present in many individuals. Compared with the approximately 710-donor mean, donors in an Asian-associated ancestry cluster had fewer N-insertions in productive TCRs, according to a later genetic analysis. The classifier was reported to diagnose cytomegalovirus status with high specificity and sensitivity in both the original and validation cohorts. CMV serostatus was the only immune exposure information available for the cohort. When HLA alleles, especially DR and DQ, strongly co-occurred, attributing TCR associations to individual alleles was difficult. Specific HLA alleles were associated with 15,000 to 20,000 TCR beta sequences at a false discovery rate of 0.05 in a later analysis. Correlated functional status among segregating V segments might reflect linkage disequilibrium, but an unknown experimental factor could not be ruled out. According to a later analysis, parvovirus B19, influenza, CMV and Epstein-Barr virus appeared linked to several top co-occurrence clusters. Because HLA typing was unavailable for some donors at each locus, only the typed subset was used in association tests. A later analysis found that HLA-associated TCR beta chains were more clonally expanded and had lower generation probabilities than equally common non-associated chains. In vitro tests confirmed that a few of the cytomegalovirus-associated TCR beta chains recognize cytomegalovirus antigens. In an earlier analysis of approximately 590 of the donors, most TCR beta V segments appeared in productive rearrangements about 87% or about 30% of the time, broadly matching IMGT annotations. The authors suggested that the approach could potentially be extended to other disease states and immunological phenotypes.

The cohort comprised around 690 healthy bone marrow donors. At the time of sampling, every cohort member was nominally healthy, though immune exposures that went unrecorded were likely present. The donor was CMV seronegative and was included in the group of 352 seronegative cohort members. A peripheral blood sample was collected from each donor, and TCR beta sequencing was performed on peripheral blood mononuclear cells. The Qiagen DNeasy Blood Extraction Kit was used to extract genomic DNA from the blood cell samples. The receptor comes from a woman aged 45 to 65 in good health and CMV-seronegative. The chain was built from TRBV28 and TRBJ1-1; the D gene is not confidently resolved. The source material was PBMCs. This receptor has the CDR3 CASSLWGGSNREAFF. The DNA sequence follows: TGTGCCAGCAGTTTATGGGGAGGCAGCAATCGCGAAGCTTTCTTT.